These 20 T cell receptor beta chains share one sample of origin, sequenced in a study of cytomegalovirus exposure and HLA in healthy donors. Produced via immunoSEQ multiplex PCR; TCRdb's table is partial and in-frame only. This table has 230,000 or so clones, around 90% appearing once. Sequenced: PBMCs. The receptors come from a woman aged 18-35 years in good health and CMV-seronegative.

The CDR3 loop is CASSGVLMIYEQYF. The CDR3 DNA reads as TGTGCCAGCAGTGGCGTACTTATGATCTACGAGCAGTACTTC. V usage is TRBV2 and J usage is TRBJ2-7; D unclear. V lost 4 bases and J 3 bases, leaving 13 bases between the germline ends. Germline V gives CDR1 SNHLY, CDR2 FYNNEI. The CDR3 contains 14 residues.

CDR3 sequence: CASSADSQDGYTF. CDR3 DNA: TGTGCCAGCAGCGCCGACAGCCAGGATGGCTACACCTTC. The chain carries TRBV9 and TRBJ1-2, with D perhaps matching TRBD1 (5 bases). CDR3 length: 13 residues. Looked up from germline, CDR1 is SGDLS and CDR2 is YYNGEE. V lost 3 bases and J 6 bases, leaving 12 bases between the germline ends.

The chain employs TRBV27 and TRBJ1-5; D might be TRBD1 (5 bases). Germline V gene lookup returns CDR1 MNHEY and CDR2 SMNVEV (reference sequence). Trimming took 8 bases from V and 4 from J, leaving 12 bases between them. This CDR3 comprises 13 residues. CDR3 DNA: TGTGCCAGCCAGCGGGGGGAAAATCAGCCCCAGCATTTT. This gives the protein CASQRGENQPQHF.

This chain connects TRBV23-1 to TRBJ2-3, with D perhaps matching TRBD2 (5 bases). TRBV23-1 is designated an ORF whose function remains uncertain. This CDR3 is built from 15 residues. The V and J ends lost 3 bases and 4 bases respectively, with 14 bases between them. The CDR3 reads CASSHAGLLADTQYF. Here the CDR3 DNA reads TGCGCCAGCAGTCATGCGGGCCTTTTGGCAGATACGCAGTATTTT.

The rearrangement links TRBV5-1 to TRBJ2-7; 13 nucleotides match TRBD2. J was trimmed by 2 bases and V by 4 bases; bases with no gene match: 3. In germline, CDR1 is SGHRS, CDR2 YFSETQ. The CDR3 covers 15 residues. The CDR3 DNA is TGCGCCAGCAGCACTGGACTAGCGGGAGCCTACGAGCAGTACTTC. As protein: CASSTGLAGAYEQYF.

CDR3: CASSFLDRTHSYEQYF. CDR3 DNA: TGTGCCAGCAGTTTCCTCGACAGGACCCACTCCTACGAGCAGTACTTC. The gene calls are TRBV6-6 and TRBJ2-7, with D possibly being TRBD1 (6 bases). Trimming pared 4 bases from V and 0 bases from J, leaving 16 bases between. CDR1 and CDR2 from the germline V gene are MNHNY and SVGAGI (reference sequence). This CDR3 region has 16 residues.

The V call is TRBV7-9, the J call TRBJ2-7; a weak D match, TRBD2 (5 bases). Germline CDR1 and CDR2: SEHNR and FQNEAQ (reference sequence). The ends were cut back, 0 bases at V and 7 bases at J, with 16 bases in the middle. This CDR3 has 15 residues. The CDR3 reads CASSLATRHPGEQYF. Written as DNA, the CDR3 is TGTGCCAGCAGCTTAGCCACGCGTCACCCGGGGGAGCAGTACTTC. The full variable domain, in which reference TRBV7-9 and TRBJ2-7 provide the parts outside the CDR3, is DTGVSQNPRHKITKRGQNVTFRCDPISEHNRLYWYRQTLGQGPEFLTYFQNEAQLEKSRLLSDRFSAERPKGSFSTLEIQRTEQGDSAMYLCASSLATRHPGEQYFGPGTRLTVT.

With regard to this clone: In the same sample, other DNA sequences code for this CDR3. The V and J genes are TRBV5-1 and TRBJ2-7; 8 bases are a match to TRBD2. The CDR3 has 14 residues. Trimming at V came to 1 base and at J to 2 bases, leaving 2 bases not matched to a gene. The germline V gene has CDR1 SGHRS and CDR2 YFSETQ. For the CDR3, the DNA is TGCGCCAGCAGCTTGTCGGGAGGGGCCTACGAGCAGTACTTC. Translating gives CASSLSGGAYEQYF. Complete variable domain (other parts from reference TRBV5-1 and TRBJ2-7): KAGVTQTPRYLIKTRGQQVTLSCSPISGHRSVSWYQQTPGQGLQFLFEYFSETQRNKGNFPGRFSGRQFSNSRSEMNVSTLELGDSALYLCASSLSGGAYEQYFGPGTRLTVT.

The J gene is TRBJ1-1, the V gene TRBV4-1; the D gene is possibly TRBD1 (5 bases). Per the germline V gene, CDR1 is MGHRA and CDR2 is YSYEKL. The germline V and J ends were trimmed by 0 bases and 5 bases, with 16 bases remaining between them. The CDR3 is 16 residues long. The DNA of the CDR3 is TGCGCCAGCAGCCAAGAAACTGGGAGGGGACGAACTGAAGCTTTCTTT. It codes for CASSQETGRGRTEAFF.

The chain couples TRBV27 to TRBJ1-2; 7 bases agree with TRBD1. CDR1 and CDR2 from the germline V gene are MNHEY and SMNVEV (reference sequence). The trim removed 6 bases at V and 3 bases at J, leaving 10 bases unmatched. The CDR3 sequence is 15 residues long. CDR3 sequence (DNA): TGTGCCAGCAGGCAAGCCCAGGGGGTGGACTATGGCTACACCTTC. It codes for CASRQAQGVDYGYTF.

The chain has TRBV5-4 and TRBJ2-1; D is perhaps TRBD2 (6 bases). The V gene's germline CDR1 is SGHNT and CDR2 YYREEE (reference sequence). With 5 bases removed from V and 0 bases from J, the gap between germline ends came to 15 bases. The CDR3 sequence is 16 residues long. The CDR3 is CASSSLAALSYNEQFF. Here the CDR3 DNA reads TGTGCCAGCAGTTCGTTAGCGGCCCTCTCCTACAATGAGCAGTTCTTC.

This clone was observed a few times. Other DNA sequences in the sample encode the same CDR3. The CDR3 DNA sequence: TGCGCCAGCAGCTTGGGAGGGAGTGGGGAGACCCAGTACTTC. It yields the protein CASSLGGSGETQYF. The V call is TRBV5-1, the J call TRBJ2-5; possibly TRBD2 for D (5 bases). The germline V and J ends were trimmed by 0 bases and 5 bases, with 11 bases remaining between them. Germline CDR1 and CDR2: SGHRS and YFSETQ. This CDR3 is built from 14 residues.

The V and J genes are TRBV7-2 and TRBJ2-3; D unclear. The CDR3 is 12 amino acids. Germline V gives CDR1 SGHTA, CDR2 FQGNSA. The ends were cut back, 5 bases at V and 7 bases at J, with 10 bases in the middle. The CDR3 is CASSPNTNTQYF. In nucleotides, the CDR3 is TGTGCCAGCAGCCCCAACACGAATACGCAGTATTTT. The full variable domain, its missing parts supplied by reference TRBV7-2 and TRBJ2-3, is GAGVSQSPSNKVTEKGKDVELRCDPISGHTALYWYRQSLGQGLEFLIYFQGNSAPDKSGLPSDRFSAERTGGSVSTLTIQRTQQEDSAVYLCASSPNTNTQYFGPGTRLTVL.

This sequence joins TRBV29-1 and TRBJ1-3; 10 bases line up with TRBD1. V was pared by 0 bases and J by 0 bases, with 8 bases of the junction left unmatched. The CDR3 runs to 18 residues. Germline CDR1 reads SQVTM; CDR2 reads ANQGSEA. The CDR3 DNA is TGCAGCGTTGAAGATTGGACAGGGGGACTGGGCTCTGGAAACACCATATATTTT. This encodes CSVEDWTGGLGSGNTIYF.

This chain joins TRBV30 and TRBJ1-2; no reliable D call. The ends were cut back, 6 bases at V and 2 bases at J, with 10 bases in the middle. The length of the CDR3 is 12 residues. Per the germline V gene, CDR1 is GTSNPN and CDR2 is SVGIG (reference sequence). The CDR3 nucleotides read TGTGCCTGCCTAGAAGAGAACTATGGCTACACCTTC. Translating gives CACLEENYGYTF.

This clone has a handful of counts. The V gene is TRBV2, the J gene TRBJ2-7; 11 bases map to TRBD1. This CDR3 is 15 amino acids long. Germline CDR1 and CDR2: SNHLY and FYNNEI. The V and J ends lost 3 bases and 3 bases, in that order; junction bases with no gene match: 4. CDR3 residues: CASSDWDRGDYEQYF. CDR3 coding DNA: TGTGCCAGCAGTGACTGGGACAGGGGGGACTACGAGCAGTACTTC.

The rearrangement joins TRBV7-8 to TRBJ2-5; 14 bases agree with TRBD2. V lost 1 base, J lost 5 bases, and 15 bases stayed unmatched. CDR3 length equals 20 residues. Germline CDR1 is SGHVS and CDR2 is FQNEAQ. This chain's CDR3 is CASSLGLGQGTSGRGETQYF. The CDR3 nucleotides are TGTGCCAGCAGCTTAGGTTTGGGACAGGGGACTAGCGGGAGAGGGGAGACCCAGTACTTC.

This sequence joins TRBV27 and TRBJ2-7; 8 bases agree with TRBD1. This CDR3 region has 14 residues. With V trimmed by 2 bases and J by 3 bases, 3 bases remained unmatched. Germline V CDR1 and CDR2: MNHEY, SMNVEV (reference sequence). The CDR3 coding sequence is TGTGCCAGCAGTTTAAAGGGACAGGTCTACGAGCAGTACTTC. It encodes CASSLKGQVYEQYF.

This rearrangement joins TRBV6-5 to TRBJ2-7; 10 nucleotides match TRBD2. CDR3 length: 14 amino acids. V shed 5 bases, J shed 4 bases, and the junction held 5 bases outside the gene matches. Germline CDR1 is MNHEY and CDR2 is SVGAGI. The CDR3 here is CASSPLAGKYEQYF. In DNA, the CDR3 is TGTGCCAGCAGTCCACTAGCGGGAAAGTACGAGCAGTACTTC.

This chain links TRBV2 with TRBJ2-7, with 12 bases identical to TRBD2. The CDR3 sequence is 15 residues long. V trimming: 11 bases; J trimming: 4 bases; junction bases outside the gene matches: 12. CDR1 SNHLY and CDR2 FYNNEI come from the germline V gene. The CDR3 bases are TGTGCCTTAGGACTAGCGGGGTCCCCCCTATACGAGCAGTACTTC. It codes for CALGLAGSPLYEQYF.